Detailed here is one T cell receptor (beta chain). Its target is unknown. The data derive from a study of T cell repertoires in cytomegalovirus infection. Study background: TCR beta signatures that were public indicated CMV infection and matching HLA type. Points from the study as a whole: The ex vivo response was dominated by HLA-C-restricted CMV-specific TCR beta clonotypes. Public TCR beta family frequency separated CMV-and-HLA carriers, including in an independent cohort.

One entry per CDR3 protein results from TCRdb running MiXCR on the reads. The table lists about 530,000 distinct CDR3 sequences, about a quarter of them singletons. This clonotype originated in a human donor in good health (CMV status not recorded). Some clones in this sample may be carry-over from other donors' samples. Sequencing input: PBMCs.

In nucleotides, the CDR3 is TGTGCCAGCAGCCACCTAGGACTAGCGGGAGAAGAGACCCAGTACTTC. Amino acids: CASSHLGLAGEETQYF. V gene TRBV14 combines with J gene TRBJ2-5; TRBD2 matches 13 bases. Germline assignment: CDR1 SGHDN and CDR2 FVKESK. The CDR3 is made up of 16 amino acids. J lost 3 bases, V lost 3 bases, and 4 bases had no gene match.